Below, 32 T cell receptor beta chains from the same sample are listed, as sequenced in a study of T cell changes during pregnancy in multiple sclerosis. The repertoire was sequenced with immunoSEQ multiplex PCR; TCRdb's copy has only in-frame clones and lacks some. The data show more than 55,000 clones, with 80% to 95% seen just once and 1.5% to 2% held by the top ten. The source material was peripheral blood, sampled in the first trimester of pregnancy. Every receptor here comes from a female donor in good health, enrolled as a control in a pregnancy study.

This chain uses TRBV6-4 with TRBJ2-1; 8 nucleotides line up with TRBD2. The germline gives CDR1 MRHNA, CDR2 SNTAGT. The CDR3 length is 18 residues. V shed 4 bases, J shed 0 bases, and the junction held 11 bases outside the gene matches. CDR3 amino acids: CASSVETSALSSYNEQFF. CDR3 sequence (DNA): TGTGCCAGCAGTGTAGAGACTAGCGCCCTCAGCTCCTACAATGAGCAGTTCTTC.

This clone was detected only once. This rearrangement joins TRBV5-1 to TRBJ2-7; 10 bases line up with TRBD2. J lost 0 bases, V lost 4 bases, and 10 bases had no gene match. The length of the CDR3 is 17 residues. The germline CDR1 and CDR2 sequences are SGHRS and YFSETQ. The CDR3 bases are TGCGCCAGCAGCCCCAGCGGGAGGGCCTCAAGCTCCTACGAGCAGTACTTC. Translation gives CASSPSGRASSSYEQYF.

There are a few counts of this clone. V and J are TRBV7-9 and TRBJ2-5; TRBD1 might be the D (6 bases). Germline V lookup: CDR1 SEHNR, CDR2 FQNEAQ (reference sequence). This CDR3 region has 13 residues. V lost 5 bases to trimming and J lost 4 bases, with 11 bases between them. The CDR3 is CASSPGTPETQYF. As DNA, the CDR3 is TGTGCCAGCAGCCCCGGGACACCAGAGACCCAGTACTTC.

The CDR3 loop reads CASSEATNEKLFF. CDR3 nucleotides: TGCGCCAGCAGCGAGGCAACTAATGAAAAACTGTTTTTT. The J gene is TRBJ1-4, the V gene TRBV5-1; D is undetermined. V was pared by 4 bases and J by 0 bases, with 4 bases between. Looked up from germline, CDR1 is SGHRS and CDR2 is YFSETQ. The CDR3 covers 13 residues. Complete variable domain (other parts from reference TRBV5-1 and TRBJ1-4): KAGVTQTPRYLIKTRGQQVTLSCSPISGHRSVSWYQQTPGQGLQFLFEYFSETQRNKGNFPGRFSGRQFSNSRSEMNVSTLELGDSALYLCASSEATNEKLFFGSGTQLSVL.

This chain uses TRBV7-8 with TRBJ2-3, with 11 positions matching TRBD2. The junction had 6 bases not matched to a gene; V was cut back by 5 bases and J by 2 bases. Germline loops: CDR1 SGHVS, CDR2 FQNEAQ. The CDR3 has 16 residues. The CDR3 sequence is CASSPRLAGNTDTQYF. CDR3 coding DNA: TGTGCCAGCAGCCCAAGACTAGCGGGAAACACAGATACGCAGTATTTT. Combining the CDR3 with reference TRBV7-8 and TRBJ2-3 gives the whole variable domain GAGVSQSPRYKVAKRGQDVALRCDPISGHVSLFWYQQALGQGPEFLTYFQNEAQLDKSGLPSDRFFAERPEGSVSTLKIQRTQQEDSAVYLCASSPRLAGNTDTQYFGPGTRLTVL.

This chain links TRBV28 with TRBJ1-5, with 7 positions matching TRBD1. The V gene's germline CDR1 is MDHEN and CDR2 SYDVKM. Trimming removed 3 bases from V and 5 bases from J; junction bases left unmatched: 4. The CDR3 has 14 residues. The CDR3: CASSFRGMDQPQHF. The DNA of the CDR3 is TGTGCCAGCAGTTTCAGGGGGATGGATCAGCCCCAGCATTTT.

This clone was detected only once. This chain connects TRBV11-2 to TRBJ2-3; 12 nucleotides agree with TRBD2. The length of the CDR3 is 16 residues. The V gene end was trimmed by 3 bases and the J gene end by 6 bases; junction bases not matched to a gene: 7. CDR1 and CDR2 (germline): SGHAT, FQNNGV. In DNA form, the CDR3 reads TGTGCCAGCAGCTTCAGACTAGCGGGAGTAGGGGATACGCAGTATTTT. Translated, it gives CASSFRLAGVGDTQYF.

The J gene is TRBJ2-1, the V gene TRBV4-1; D might be TRBD2 (6 bases). CDR1 is MGHRA, CDR2 YSYEKL, per germline. This CDR3 contains 15 residues. V lost 0 bases, J lost 1 base, and 7 bases lay in between. The CDR3 DNA reads as TGCGCCAGCAGCCAAGAGCTAGCGTCCTACAATGAGCAGTTCTTC. Translated, it gives CASSQELASYNEQFF.

The chain employs TRBV19 and TRBJ2-1; 7 bases are a match to TRBD2. Germline CDR1 is LNHDA and CDR2 is SQIVND (reference sequence). Losses at the gene ends were 8 bases for V and 10 bases for J; bases not matched to a gene: 17. The CDR3 contains 15 residues. CDR3 in amino acids: CASALAGDPIGEQFF. DNA of the CDR3: TGTGCCAGTGCACTGGCGGGGGACCCCATAGGGGAGCAGTTCTTC.

The V call is TRBV5-1, the J call TRBJ2-7; weak D call: TRBD2 (6 bases). From germline, CDR1 is SGHRS and CDR2 YFSETQ. CDR3 length: 13 amino acids. With 2 bases removed from V and 5 bases from J, the gap between germline ends came to 11 bases. In DNA, the CDR3 is TGCGCCAGCAGCTTTAGGCCTAGCGACGAGCAGTACTTC. It codes for CASSFRPSDEQYF.

The J gene is TRBJ2-7, the V gene TRBV2, with TRBD1 identical over 10 bases. CDR3 length equals 14 residues. Germline-derived CDR1 and CDR2 are SNHLY and FYNNEI. V dropped 4 bases and J dropped 5; count of bases not matched to a gene: 5. The CDR3 sequence is CASSGGTGVDEQYF. CDR3 DNA: TGTGCCAGCAGTGGGGGGACAGGGGTGGACGAGCAGTACTTC.

CDR3 region: CASSCSGTGGVGSNQPQHF. The CDR3 DNA reads TGCGCCAGCAGCTGTTCCGGGACAGGGGGCGTTGGAAGCAATCAGCCCCAGCATTTT. The chain combines TRBV5-1 with TRBJ1-5, with 12 bases fitting TRBD1. The trim removed 3 bases at V and 1 base at J, leaving 11 bases unmatched. Germline V gene lookup returns CDR1 SGHRS and CDR2 YFSETQ. The CDR3 consists of 19 residues.

V usage is TRBV29-1 and J usage is TRBJ2-7, with 9 bases that match TRBD2. The CDR3 extends over 14 amino acids. The V gene's germline CDR1 is SQVTM and CDR2 ANQGSEA. With 4 bases clipped from V and 6 bases from J, the junction kept 10 bases outside the gene matches. This chain's CDR3 is CSVGARREGGEQYF. In DNA form, the CDR3 reads TGCAGCGTTGGGGCGCGGCGGGAGGGAGGCGAGCAGTACTTC.

The gene calls are TRBV5-6 and TRBJ2-7; 10 nucleotides align to TRBD1. The V segment lost 4 bases and the J segment 6 bases; nucleotides outside the gene matches: 16. The CDR3 is 17 amino acids. Germline lookup yields CDR1 SGHDT and CDR2 YYEEEE. CDR3 protein: CASSVPNPGQGTGEQYF. The CDR3 DNA reads TGTGCCAGCAGCGTACCAAATCCGGGACAGGGGACAGGCGAGCAGTACTTC.

The chain has TRBV5-6 and TRBJ1-4, with D possibly matching TRBD1 (5 bases). V was clipped by 2 bases and J by 7 bases, with 15 bases between them. The CDR3 spans 15 residues. Germline V gene sequence: CDR1 SGHDT, CDR2 YYEEEE. This chain's CDR3 is CASSFGRTKGEKLFF. CDR3 nucleotides: TGTGCCAGCAGCTTTGGCCGGACAAAGGGTGAAAAACTGTTTTTT.

This clone was recorded once. The rearrangement links TRBV5-1 to TRBJ2-2, with 8 bases lining up with TRBD1. The CDR3 extends over 15 amino acids. The germline V gene encodes CDR1 SGHRS and CDR2 YFSETQ. The junction had 10 bases not matched to a gene; V was cut back by 5 bases and J by 7 bases. Written as DNA, the CDR3 is TGCGCCAGCAGGGTTGCCAGGGGGCTGAGCGGGGAGCTGTTTTTT. Translation: CASRVARGLSGELFF. Complete variable domain (other parts from reference TRBV5-1 and TRBJ2-2): KAGVTQTPRYLIKTRGQQVTLSCSPISGHRSVSWYQQTPGQGLQFLFEYFSETQRNKGNFPGRFSGRQFSNSRSEMNVSTLELGDSALYLCASRVARGLSGELFFGEGSRLTVL.

The chain recombines TRBV5-1 with TRBJ2-7; a weak D match, TRBD2 (6 bases). Germline V gene sequence: CDR1 SGHRS, CDR2 YFSETQ. V dropped 4 bases and J dropped 2 bases, with 10 bases sitting between them. This CDR3 comprises 13 residues. DNA for the CDR3: TGCGCCAGCAGCCCGGACTATACCTACGAGCAGTACTTC. The encoded protein is CASSPDYTYEQYF. The full variable domain, completed using reference TRBV5-1 and TRBJ2-7, is KAGVTQTPRYLIKTRGQQVTLSCSPISGHRSVSWYQQTPGQGLQFLFEYFSETQRNKGNFPGRFSGRQFSNSRSEMNVSTLELGDSALYLCASSPDYTYEQYFGPGTRLTVT.

CDR3 DNA sequence: TGTGCCAGCAGCATGACAGAAACCTACGAGCAGTACTTC. Its translation is CASSMTETYEQYF. V and J are TRBV7-8 and TRBJ2-7; maybe TRBD1 (5 bases). The CDR3 is made up of 13 amino acids. The V gene lost 5 bases and the J gene lost 2 bases, with 10 bases spanning the gap. Germline V gene sequence: CDR1 SGHVS, CDR2 FQNEAQ.

This clone was recorded only once. The V and J genes are TRBV4-2 and TRBJ2-6; possible D gene TRBD2, 5 bases. The CDR3 extends over 15 amino acids. Germline CDR1 and CDR2: LGHNA and YNFKEQ. V lost 1 base and J lost 2, with 6 bases in between. CDR3 DNA sequence: TGTGCCAGCAGCCAAGCGAGGGCTGGGGCCAACGTCCTGACTTTC. This encodes CASSQARAGANVLTF.

The genes are TRBV19 and TRBJ1-5; tentative D call: TRBD1 (6 bases). The CDR3 extends over 15 amino acids. Germline V gives CDR1 LNHDA, CDR2 SQIVND (reference sequence). Trimming stripped 4 bases from V and 4 bases from J, with 14 bases between. CDR3 amino acids: CASSSDTGSNQPQHF. CDR3 DNA sequence: TGTGCCAGTAGTAGTGACACAGGGAGTAATCAGCCCCAGCATTTT.

Concerning this clone: One end of the junction does not line up with germline, which may come from a read error. This rearrangement joins TRBV13 to TRBJ1-1; maybe TRBD1 (6 bases). There are 12 residues in the CDR3. The germline V gene has CDR1 PRHDT and CDR2 FYEKMQ (reference sequence). In DNA, the CDR3 is TGTGCCAGCAGCCTAGGGGGAGCCGAAGCTTTCTTT. Amino acid sequence: CASSLGGAEAFF.

The chain is built from TRBV2 and TRBJ2-1, with 9 bases aligning to TRBD2. The CDR3 is 15 amino acids. V shed 8 bases and J 4 bases; nucleotides not matched to a gene: 9. Germline assignment: CDR1 SNHLY and CDR2 FYNNEI. The CDR3 bases are TGTGCCAGCCGGCTGACTAGCGGAGAATACAATGAGCAGTTCTTC. Translation: CASRLTSGEYNEQFF.

The V gene is TRBV18, the J gene TRBJ1-3; TRBD1 is a possible D gene (5 bases). Trimming removed 3 bases at V and 7 bases at J, with 10 bases between. CDR3 length: 13 amino acids. Germline CDR1 KGHSH, CDR2 LQKENI. CDR3 in amino acids: CASSPGGENTIYF. The DNA of the CDR3 is TGTGCCAGCTCACCGGGGGGAGAGAACACCATATATTTT.

V usage is TRBV7-9 and J usage is TRBJ2-3; D call uncertain. CDR1 SEHNR and CDR2 FQNEAQ come from the germline V gene (reference sequence). V was trimmed by 1 base and J by 4 bases, leaving 6 bases between them. There are 13 residues in the CDR3. The CDR3 reads CASSLGLADTQYF. CDR3 in DNA: TGTGCCAGCAGCTTAGGATTAGCAGATACGCAGTATTTT.

The chain employs TRBV16 and TRBJ2-7; the D gene is possibly TRBD2 (7 bases). This CDR3 contains 15 residues. V lost 4 bases, J lost 6 bases, and 19 bases lay in between. From germline, CDR1 is KGHSY and CDR2 FQNENV. This chain's CDR3 is CASSPFGARGAEQYF. CDR3 sequence (DNA): TGTGCCAGCAGCCCTTTCGGGGCTCGGGGGGCCGAGCAGTACTTC.

This chain connects TRBV10-2 to TRBJ1-1; a weak D match, TRBD1 (6 bases). CDR3 size: 13 residues. Per germline, CDR1 WSHSY and CDR2 SAAADI. Trimming pared 8 bases from V and 1 base from J, leaving 11 bases between. As DNA, the CDR3 is TGCGCCAGCGCCCGACAGGAGAACACTGAAGCTTTCTTT. Protein sequence: CASARQENTEAFF.

The V and J genes are TRBV28 and TRBJ1-1, with no clear D. V dropped 4 bases and J dropped 0 bases, with 9 bases sitting between them. The CDR3 runs 14 residues. Per germline, CDR1 MDHEN and CDR2 SYDVKM. CDR3 amino acids: CASSSRGMNTEAFF. The CDR3 DNA is TGTGCCAGCAGTTCGCGGGGAATGAACACTGAAGCTTTCTTT.

This chain connects TRBV10-2 to TRBJ2-6, with TRBD2 as a possible D gene (6 bases). The V gene lost 3 bases and the J gene lost 0 bases, with 15 bases spanning the gap. CDR1 WSHSY and CDR2 SAAADI come from the germline V gene. This CDR3 has 18 residues. Here the CDR3 DNA reads TGCGCCAGCAGTGAAGGGCAACAGCGGGCCTCTGGGGCCAACGTCCTGACTTTC. It yields the protein CASSEGQQRASGANVLTF.

The CDR3 protein is CASSQQGARYGYTF. The CDR3 DNA reads TGCGCCAGCAGCCAGCAGGGGGCGCGATATGGCTACACCTTC. V is TRBV5-1 and J is TRBJ1-2, with 8 positions matching TRBD1. J lost 5 bases, V lost 4 bases, and 7 bases had no gene match. The CDR3 runs to 14 residues. Germline lookup yields CDR1 SGHRS and CDR2 YFSETQ.

A single count supports this clone. The chain joins TRBV13 to TRBJ2-1; D gene unclear. CDR3 size: 13 residues. Germline V gives CDR1 PRHDT, CDR2 FYEKMQ (reference sequence). Trimming took off 3 bases at V and 10 bases at J, with 13 bases between the two ends. The CDR3 reads CASSFRDGGEQFF. CDR3 DNA: TGTGCCAGCAGCTTTAGAGACGGCGGCGAGCAGTTCTTC.

The V and J genes are TRBV23-1 and TRBJ2-3, with D possibly TRBD1 on 6 matching bases. TRBV23-1 is flagged as an ORF with uncertain function. This CDR3 has 16 residues. V gave up 3 bases and J gave up 0 bases, with 13 bases separating them. The CDR3 DNA sequence: TGCGCCAGCAGTCACCCTAACAGGGAGAGCACAGATACGCAGTATTTT. Its translation: CASSHPNRESTDTQYF.

The chain has TRBV18 and TRBJ1-1, with TRBD1 matching 7 bases. This CDR3 region has 17 residues. Trimming at V came to 5 bases and at J to 1 base, leaving 13 bases not matched to a gene. Per the germline V gene, CDR1 is KGHSH and CDR2 is LQKENI. CDR3 region: CASSSKGQARPNTEAFF. The CDR3 DNA follows: TGTGCCAGCTCATCTAAAGGACAGGCCAGGCCGAACACTGAAGCTTTCTTT.